This T cell receptor (beta chain) stems from a study of cytomegalovirus exposure and HLA in healthy donors. Researchers ran the PCR with 60 Vbeta and 13 Jbeta primers. TCRdb's table, derived via immunoSEQ multiplex PCR, lists solely in-frame clones and lacks some. Counted here are 180,000 or so clones, approximately 86% occurring once; the ten biggest clones make up around 0.3%. This clone was detected once. Sequenced material: PBMCs. The receptor comes from a woman in her twenties or thirties in good health and CMV-seronegative.

The chain's CDR3 is CAWSVNSNQPQHF. CDR3 nucleotide sequence: TGTGCCTGGAGTGTTAATAGCAATCAGCCCCAGCATTTT. The chain employs TRBV30 and TRBJ1-5, with unresolved D. Between the trimmed V and J ends, which lost 0 bases and 0 bases, there was a span of 3 bases. This CDR3 has 13 residues. Germline CDR1 and CDR2: GTSNPN and SVGIG (reference sequence).